These 31 T cell receptor beta chains came from one sample sequenced in a study of cytomegalovirus exposure and HLA in healthy donors. PCR involved 60 Vbeta and 13 Jbeta primers. The assay was immunoSEQ multiplex PCR, and TCRdb's table has in-frame clones only and misses some. This table holds about 140,000 clones, 73% found once. What was sequenced was PBMCs. The receptor set was obtained from a human donor in good health.

About this clone itself: Its ends do not fully match the called genes, so a read error is possible. The CDR3 DNA reads as TGCAGCGTGGAGGACAGGAACTATGGCTACCCCTTC. Protein: CSVEDRNYGYPF. The J gene is TRBJ1-2, the V gene TRBV29-1, with TRBD1 identical over 7 bases. The germline V gene encodes CDR1 SQVTM and CDR2 ANQGSEA. The CDR3 length is 12 residues. Complete variable domain (other parts from reference TRBV29-1 and TRBJ1-2): SAVISQKPSRDICQRGTSLTIQCQVDSQVTMMFWYRQQPGQSLTLIATANQGSEATYESGFVIDKFPISRPNLTFSTLTVSNMSPEDSSIYLCSVEDRNYGYPFGSGTRLTVV.

The V gene is TRBV7-2, the J gene TRBJ1-6; D possibly corresponds to TRBD1 (6 bases). The CDR3 has 17 residues. Germline assignment: CDR1 SGHTA and CDR2 FQGNSA. Between the trimmed V and J ends, which lost 8 bases and 8 bases, there was a span of 25 bases. In nucleotides, the CDR3 is TGTGCCAGCTGCTCTTTGGGAGGGGGGTCCCCTTATTCACCCCTCCACTTT. Residues: CASCSLGGGSPYSPLHF.

The V gene is TRBV27, the J gene TRBJ1-1, with D tentatively TRBD1 (5 bases). Trimming left V 5 bases short and J 1 base short, with 11 bases between. The germline gives CDR1 MNHEY, CDR2 SMNVEV (reference sequence). The CDR3 contains 14 residues. CDR3 protein: CASSPGGQNTEAFF. DNA for the CDR3: TGTGCCAGCAGTCCGGGTGGACAGAACACTGAAGCTTTCTTT.

The chain combines TRBV15 with TRBJ2-7; 11 nucleotides line up with TRBD2. Germline V gene data show CDR1 as LNHNV and CDR2 as YYDKDF (reference sequence). V shed 2 bases, J shed 1 base, and the junction held 1 base outside the gene matches. This CDR3 is 15 amino acids long. CDR3 residues: CATSRLAGGSYEQYF. CDR3 DNA sequence: TGTGCCACCAGCAGACTAGCGGGAGGATCCTACGAGCAGTACTTC.

This clone was recorded a few times. The rearrangement links TRBV29-1 to TRBJ2-5; the D is unclear. CDR3 length equals 14 residues. The V gene lost 6 bases and the J gene lost 0 bases, with 14 bases spanning the gap. Germline V gene lookup returns CDR1 SQVTM and CDR2 ANQGSEA. The CDR3 nucleotides read TGCAGCGTCCTACCCCTGACAAACCAAGAGACCCAGTACTTC. It translates to CSVLPLTNQETQYF.

The CDR3 here is CASSWDRQYTDTQYF. DNA of the CDR3: TGTGCCAGCAGCTGGGACAGACAATACACAGATACGCAGTATTTT. This chain joins TRBV5-4 and TRBJ2-3; 7 nucleotides agree with TRBD1. The ends lost 3 bases at V and 2 bases at J; junction bases unmatched: 6. CDR3 size: 15 residues. CDR1 is SGHNT, CDR2 YYREEE, per germline (reference sequence).

V usage is TRBV6-5 and J usage is TRBJ2-5, with a possible D match to TRBD1 (6 bases). V was pared by 5 bases and J by 2 bases, with 12 bases between. Germline CDR1 and CDR2: MNHEY and SVGAGI. The CDR3 extends over 14 amino acids. The CDR3 DNA sequence: TGTGCCAGCAGTGCCCAGACAGGTCAAGAGACCCAGTACTTC. It specifies CASSAQTGQETQYF.

The V call is TRBV28, the J call TRBJ1-5; tentatively, D is TRBD1 (6 bases). Germline values: CDR1 MDHEN, CDR2 SYDVKM. This CDR3 spans 15 amino acids. V was pared by 2 bases and J by 3 bases, with 11 bases between. CDR3 in DNA: TGTGCCAGCAGTTTACCAGGGACATACAATCAGCCCCAGCATTTT. Amino acid sequence: CASSLPGTYNQPQHF.

This clone has only a few counts. The chain joins TRBV30 to TRBJ1-3; D gene unclear. From germline, CDR1 is GTSNPN and CDR2 SVGIG (reference sequence). The V gene lost 4 bases and the J gene lost 4 bases, with 11 bases spanning the gap. The CDR3 is made up of 13 amino acids. The CDR3 region is CAWNRELGNTIYF. In DNA, the CDR3 is TGTGCCTGGAACCGAGAGTTAGGAAACACCATATATTTT.

J is TRBJ2-7 and V is TRBV7-8; a weak D match, TRBD1 (6 bases). V gave up 2 bases and J gave up 6 bases, with 11 bases separating them. This CDR3 has 13 amino acids. CDR1 is SGHVS and CDR2 is FQNEAQ in the germline V gene. The CDR3 DNA is TGTGCCAGCAGCTTAACAGGGAGCCTCGAGCAGTACTTC. Protein sequence: CASSLTGSLEQYF.

The chain recombines TRBV28 with TRBJ2-7; 10 positions match TRBD1. The germline gives CDR1 MDHEN, CDR2 SYDVKM. Losses at the gene ends were 7 bases for V and 2 bases for J; bases not matched to a gene: 14. The CDR3 length is 17 residues. The CDR3 spells CASTNQGRDRGPYEQYF. CDR3 nucleotides: TGTGCCAGCACTAACCAAGGCCGGGACAGGGGACCCTACGAGCAGTACTTC.

This chain connects TRBV7-9 to TRBJ1-2; a weak D match, TRBD1 (6 bases). This CDR3 is 14 amino acids long. Germline V CDR1 and CDR2: SEHNR, FQNEAQ (reference sequence). V dropped 5 bases and J dropped 4 bases, with 14 bases sitting between them. The CDR3 nucleotides read TGTGCCAGCAGCCCAACGGGACACATCTATGGCTACACCTTC. Translating it yields CASSPTGHIYGYTF.

The V gene is TRBV28, the J gene TRBJ2-3; TRBD2 aligns across 14 bases. Looked up from germline, CDR1 is MDHEN and CDR2 is SYDVKM. V trimming: 7 bases; J trimming: 5 bases; junction bases outside the gene matches: 5. The CDR3 consists of 15 residues. For the CDR3, the DNA is TGTGCCAGCACCGGACTAGCGGGAGGTGGAGATACGCAGTATTTT. As protein: CASTGLAGGGDTQYF. Looking up the rest from reference TRBV28 and TRBJ2-3 gives the full variable domain: DVKVTQSSRYLVKRTGEKVFLECVQDMDHENMFWYRQDPGLGLRLIYFSYDVKMKEKGDIPEGYSVSREKKERFSLILESASTNQTSMYLCASTGLAGGGDTQYFGPGTRLTVL.

The chain uses TRBV11-3 and TRBJ2-3; TRBD1 agrees at 10 bases. V trimming: 5 bases; J trimming: 5 bases; junction bases outside the gene matches: 16. CDR1 and CDR2 from the germline V gene are SGHNT and YENEEA. CDR3 size: 18 residues. This CDR3 reads CASSPWDRGPTEGDTQYF. CDR3 bases: TGTGCCAGCAGCCCATGGGACAGGGGCCCTACCGAAGGAGATACGCAGTATTTT.

CDR3 amino acids: CASSHGGGQAFF. For the CDR3, the DNA is TGTGCCAGTAGTCATGGGGGGGGGCAAGCTTTCTTT. The V and J genes are TRBV19 and TRBJ1-1; the D gene is possibly TRBD1 (6 bases). CDR1 is LNHDA, CDR2 SQIVND, per germline (reference sequence). Trimming removed 5 bases at V and 9 bases at J, with 13 bases between. The CDR3 runs 12 residues. Full variable domain (remainder filled in from reference TRBV19 and TRBJ1-1): DGGITQSPKYLFRKEGQNVTLSCEQNLNHDAMYWYRQDPGQGLRLIYYSQIVNDFQKGDIAEGYSVSREKKESFPLTVTSAQKNPTAFYLCASSHGGGQAFFGQGTRLTVV.

This clone was counted only a few times. This chain uses TRBV7-2 with TRBJ2-5, with D possibly matching TRBD2 (5 bases). In germline, CDR1 is SGHTA, CDR2 FQGNSA. The CDR3 length is 13 residues. V was trimmed by 0 bases and J by 7 bases, leaving 9 bases between them. The CDR3 DNA sequence: TGTGCCAGCAGCTTAGCCCTCAGCGGGACCCAGTACTTC. Residues: CASSLALSGTQYF.

The chain couples TRBV15 to TRBJ1-1, with TRBD1 identical over 7 bases. Germline lookup yields CDR1 LNHNV and CDR2 YYDKDF (reference sequence). V trimming: 8 bases; J trimming: 2 bases; junction bases outside the gene matches: 5. The CDR3 sequence is 13 residues long. In DNA, the CDR3 is TGTGCCACCGGTAGGGACAGAAACACTGAAGCTTTCTTT. It is translated as CATGRDRNTEAFF.

The genes are TRBV5-6 and TRBJ2-7; 9 bases are shared with TRBD2. J lost 0 bases, V lost 0 bases, and 7 bases had no gene match. The CDR3 totals 17 residues. Germline CDR1 and CDR2: SGHDT and YYEEEE. CDR3 bases: TGTGCCAGCAGCTTGGTGGGTCTAGCGGGACACTCCTACGAGCAGTACTTC. It yields the protein CASSLVGLAGHSYEQYF.

The chain has TRBV19 and TRBJ1-1; 7 bases line up with TRBD1. Per germline, CDR1 LNHDA and CDR2 SQIVND (reference sequence). V gave up 7 bases and J gave up 5 bases; unmatched junction bases: 7. This CDR3 has 13 amino acids. The CDR3 here is CASTVDRETEAFF. CDR3 DNA: TGTGCCAGTACAGTAGACAGGGAAACTGAAGCTTTCTTT.

The V call is TRBV2, the J call TRBJ2-7, with 8 positions matching TRBD1. The CDR3 loop spans 13 amino acids. Germline CDR1 SNHLY, CDR2 FYNNEI. V trimming: 7 bases; J trimming: 7 bases; junction bases outside the gene matches: 9. The CDR3 is CASTETGAEEQYF. CDR3 DNA sequence: TGTGCCAGCACCGAGACAGGGGCGGAAGAGCAGTACTTC.

The CDR3 here is CASGLVLEQYF. The DNA for the CDR3 is TGTGCTAGTGGTTTGGTACTGGAGCAGTACTTC. The gene calls are TRBV12-5 and TRBJ2-7; D is ambiguous. Trimming cost V 0 bases and J 7 bases, with 4 bases left between them. The length of the CDR3 is 11 residues. The germline gives CDR1 LGHNT, CDR2 FRNRAP.

This clone was recorded only once. The CDR3 nucleotides read TGTGCCAGCAGCTTGAGGCAGGGTCGGTCACCCCTCCACTTT. Translating it yields CASSLRQGRSPLHF. The chain joins TRBV5-6 to TRBJ1-6; maybe TRBD1 (5 bases). Looked up from germline, CDR1 is SGHDT and CDR2 is YYEEEE. V lost 1 base and J 10 bases, leaving 12 bases between the germline ends. There are 14 residues in the CDR3.

The rearrangement joins TRBV9 to TRBJ1-1; possibly TRBD1 for D (5 bases). CDR1 and CDR2 from the germline V gene are SGDLS and YYNGEE. With 4 bases removed from V and 8 bases from J, the gap between germline ends came to 15 bases. The CDR3 consists of 13 residues. CDR3 residues: CASSPPGAWEAFF. The CDR3 nucleotides are TGTGCCAGCAGCCCCCCTGGGGCTTGGGAAGCTTTCTTT.

The count of this clone is one. The rearrangement joins TRBV1 to TRBJ2-2; the D call in the table, TRBD2, was not verified against the DNA. TRBV1 is a known pseudogene. The CDR3 contains 17 residues. In nucleotides, the CDR3 is TGCACCAGCAGCCGGGACCCCAAGCGGGAGGGAACCGGGGAGCTGTTTTTT. Translated, it gives CTSSRDPKREGTGELFF.

The chain uses TRBV5-1 and TRBJ2-1; TRBD1 matches 9 bases. From germline, CDR1 is SGHRS and CDR2 YFSETQ. The CDR3 is 13 residues long. The V gene end was trimmed by 4 bases and the J gene end by 6 bases; junction bases not matched to a gene: 2. In DNA, the CDR3 is TGCGCCAGCAGCGGGGACAGGGTCAATGAGCAGTTCTTC. Translation: CASSGDRVNEQFF.

In its sample, this clone was seen a few times. The genes are TRBV11-3 and TRBJ2-5; 8 bases match TRBD1. CDR3 size: 14 residues. V lost 5 bases and J lost 4; bases outside the gene matches: 6. From germline, CDR1 is SGHNT and CDR2 YENEEA. This CDR3 is CASSPRDRSETQYF. CDR3 bases: TGTGCCAGCAGCCCCCGGGACAGGTCAGAGACCCAGTACTTC.

The J gene is TRBJ2-1, the V gene TRBV6-6; 11 nucleotides match TRBD2. Germline V gives CDR1 MNHNY, CDR2 SVGAGI (reference sequence). This CDR3 contains 13 residues. Trimming removed 8 bases from V and 8 bases from J; junction bases left unmatched: 5. Written as DNA, the CDR3 is TGTGCCAGCCGACTAGCGGGAAGGTATGAGCAGTTCTTC. Protein: CASRLAGRYEQFF.

This clone was picked up a small number of times. J is TRBJ1-1 and V is TRBV6-1; D uncertain. The CDR3 is 12 amino acids. Germline CDR1 is MNHNS and CDR2 is SASEGT. V lost 5 bases, J lost 1 base, and 5 bases lay in between. CDR3 DNA: TGTGCCAGCAGTCCGGGGAACACTGAAGCTTTCTTT. Amino acids: CASSPGNTEAFF.

There are a few counts of this clone. The V gene is TRBV6-5, the J gene TRBJ1-2, with TRBD1 matching over 10 bases. Per the germline V gene, CDR1 is MNHEY and CDR2 is SVGAGI. J was trimmed by 7 bases and V by 2 bases; bases with no gene match: 4. This CDR3 is 14 amino acids long. DNA for the CDR3: TGTGCCAGCAGTTACCCGGGGGACAGGGGTGGCTACACCTTC. The encoded protein is CASSYPGDRGGYTF.

The chain uses TRBV11-3 and TRBJ1-1; D perhaps matches TRBD1 (5 bases). V dropped 3 bases and J dropped 3 bases, with 5 bases sitting between them. The CDR3 consists of 12 residues. Germline V gene data show CDR1 as SGHNT and CDR2 as YENEEA. In DNA form, the CDR3 reads TGTGCCAGCAGCTTGGGGCACACTGAAGCTTTCTTT. Its translation is CASSLGHTEAFF.

J is TRBJ1-5 and V is TRBV6-6; the match to TRBD1 covers 9 bases. The CDR3 has 16 amino acids. CDR1 is MNHNY, CDR2 SVGAGI, per germline (reference sequence). After removal of 6 bases from V and 2 bases from J, the junction contained 8 bases not matched to a gene. DNA of the CDR3: TGTGCCAGCAGACCTGACAGGGGGTGGGGCAATCAGCCCCAGCATTTT. Protein: CASRPDRGWGNQPQHF.